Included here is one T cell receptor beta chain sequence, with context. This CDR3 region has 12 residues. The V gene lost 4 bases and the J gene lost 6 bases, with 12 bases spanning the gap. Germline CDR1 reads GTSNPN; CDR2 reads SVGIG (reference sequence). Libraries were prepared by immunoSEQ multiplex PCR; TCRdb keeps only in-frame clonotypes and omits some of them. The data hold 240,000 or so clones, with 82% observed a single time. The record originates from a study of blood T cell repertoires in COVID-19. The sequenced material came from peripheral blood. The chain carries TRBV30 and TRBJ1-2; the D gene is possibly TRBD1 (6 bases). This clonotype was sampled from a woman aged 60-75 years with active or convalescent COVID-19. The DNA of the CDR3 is TGTGCCTGGACCCTAGGGGGGGATGGCTACACCTTC. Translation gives CAWTLGGDGYTF. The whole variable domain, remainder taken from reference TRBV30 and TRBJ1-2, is SQTIHQWPATLVQPVGSPLSLECTVEGTSNPNLYWYRQAAGRGLQLLFYSVGIGQISSEVPQNLSASRPQDRQFILSSKKLLLSDSGFYLCAWTLGGDGYTFGSGTRLTVV.